This entry describes one TCR beta chain. Its antigen is unknown. Generated by immunoSEQ multiplex PCR, the TCRdb table keeps only in-frame clones and is missing some. The sample shows about 94,000 clones, 75% to 90% of them seen only once. Trimming removed 0 bases from V and 0 bases from J, with 9 bases in between. Germline V gene sequence: CDR1 SGHDT, CDR2 YYEEEE. CDR3 length: 15 amino acids. This entry is derived from a study of PD-1 blockade in classical Hodgkin lymphoma. Overall study findings and caveats: Exclusion applied to patients who initiated nivolumab less than 1 year following ASCT. Diversity in CD4+ TCRs, unlike that measured in CD8+ TCRs, had risen significantly by C4D1. Newly diagnosed patients and complete responders had comparable diversity at baseline. Why the repertoires differ is still unclear, perhaps disease activity or prior therapy.

There was relapse after autologous stem cell transplantation in every patient, and there was variation in brentuximab vedotin exposure. This TCR was recovered from a human donor with classical Hodgkin lymphoma. V gene TRBV5-6 combines with J gene TRBJ1-1; D is ambiguous. This specimen was peripheral blood mononuclear cells (PBMCs), taken before the second cycle of nivolumab. The CDR3 reads CASSLVPALNTEAFF. DNA of the CDR3: TGTGCCAGCAGCTTGGTGCCCGCTCTGAACACTGAAGCTTTCTTT.